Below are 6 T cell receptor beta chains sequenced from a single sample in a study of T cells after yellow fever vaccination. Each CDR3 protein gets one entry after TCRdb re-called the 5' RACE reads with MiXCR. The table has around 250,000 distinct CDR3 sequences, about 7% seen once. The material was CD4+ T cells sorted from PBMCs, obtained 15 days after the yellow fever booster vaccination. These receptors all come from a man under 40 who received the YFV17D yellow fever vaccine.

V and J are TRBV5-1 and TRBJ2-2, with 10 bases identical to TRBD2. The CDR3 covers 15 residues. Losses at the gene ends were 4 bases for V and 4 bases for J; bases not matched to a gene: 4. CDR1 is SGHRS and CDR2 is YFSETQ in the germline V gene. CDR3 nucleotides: TGCGCCAGCAGCATTCCTAGCGGGAGCACCGGGGAGCTGTTTTTT. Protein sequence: CASSIPSGSTGELFF.

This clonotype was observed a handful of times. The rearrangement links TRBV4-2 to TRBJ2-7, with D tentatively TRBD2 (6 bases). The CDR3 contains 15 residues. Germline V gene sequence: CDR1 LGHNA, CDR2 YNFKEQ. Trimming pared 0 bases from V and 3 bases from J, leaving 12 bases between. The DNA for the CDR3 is TGTGCCAGCAGCCAAGAGAATAGCGGCCTCTACGAGCAGTACTTC. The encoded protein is CASSQENSGLYEQYF.

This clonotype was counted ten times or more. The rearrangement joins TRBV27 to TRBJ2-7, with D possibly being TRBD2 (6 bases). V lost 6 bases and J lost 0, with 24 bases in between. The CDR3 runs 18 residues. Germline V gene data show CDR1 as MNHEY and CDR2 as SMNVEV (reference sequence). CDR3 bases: TGTGCCAGCAGCAACTTTAAGGGACTTCAGAGGGGCTCCTACGAGCAGTACTTC. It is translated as CASSNFKGLQRGSYEQYF.

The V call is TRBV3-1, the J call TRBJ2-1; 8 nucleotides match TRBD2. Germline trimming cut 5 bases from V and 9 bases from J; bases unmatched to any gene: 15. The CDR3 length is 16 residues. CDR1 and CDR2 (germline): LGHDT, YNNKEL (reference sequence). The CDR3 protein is CASSFRPGLVYREQFF. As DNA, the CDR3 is TGTGCCAGCAGCTTTCGTCCGGGACTAGTCTATCGTGAGCAGTTCTTC.

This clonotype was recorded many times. The CDR3 bases are TGCAGTGCTTGGGGAGAGACCCAGTACTTC. Translation: CSAWGETQYF. The chain employs TRBV20-1 and TRBJ2-5; no definite D call. Trimming left V 5 bases short and J 4 bases short, with 5 bases between. CDR1 is DFQATT and CDR2 is SNEGSKA in the germline V gene (reference sequence). This CDR3 contains 10 residues.

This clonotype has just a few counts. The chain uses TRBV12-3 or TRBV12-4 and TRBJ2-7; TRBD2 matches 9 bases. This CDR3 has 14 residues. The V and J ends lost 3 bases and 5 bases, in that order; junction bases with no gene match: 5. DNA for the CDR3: TGTGCCAGCAGTTTTTCAGCGGGAGGTAACGAGCAGTACTTC. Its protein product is CASSFSAGGNEQYF.